Following are 28 T cell receptor beta chains from one sample sequenced in a study of beta chain features in type 1 diabetes. Study-wide points: Shorter TCRB CDR3s, moderately but significantly so, were found in Type 1 diabetes patients in all four CD4+ subsets.

Isolated RNA was reverse transcribed in full, so expressed TCRB transcripts were sequenced. The data were produced by immunoSEQ multiplex PCR, yet TCRdb's version contains in-frame clones alone and is incomplete. The sample carries 20,000 to 30,000 clones, approximately 69% recorded once. For these receptors, no antigen is known. What was sequenced was Tregs from blood. Every receptor here comes from a man younger than 30 with type 1 diabetes.

This clone was counted between two and nine times. The rearrangement uses TRBV7-2 and TRBJ2-7; D might be TRBD2 (6 bases). Between the trimmed V and J ends, which lost 5 bases and 2 bases, there was a span of 13 bases. The CDR3 is 14 amino acids. Germline assignment: CDR1 SGHTA and CDR2 FQGNSA. The CDR3 DNA reads TGTGCCAGCAGCACATCTAGCGCCACCTACGAGCAGTACTTC. Its protein product is CASSTSSATYEQYF. Drawing the rest from reference TRBV7-2 and TRBJ2-7, the complete variable domain is GAGVSQSPSNKVTEKGKDVELRCDPISGHTALYWYRQSLGQGLEFLIYFQGNSAPDKSGLPSDRFSAERTGGSVSTLTIQRTQQEDSAVYLCASSTSSATYEQYFGPGTRLTVT.

This clone was seen a handful of times. The gene calls are TRBV4-3 and TRBJ1-2, with D possibly being TRBD1 (6 bases). Germline V gene lookup returns CDR1 LGHNA and CDR2 YSLEER. The CDR3 has 15 amino acids. The V end was cut by 3 bases, the J end by 0 bases, with 11 bases between. CDR3 protein: CASSHTGTTNYGYTF. Written as DNA, the CDR3 is TGCGCCAGCAGCCATACTGGGACAACTAACTATGGCTACACCTTC.

This clone was picked up one time. J is TRBJ2-7 and V is TRBV7-2; D gene unclear. This CDR3 spans 15 amino acids. Germline values: CDR1 SGHTA, CDR2 FQGNSA. The V and J ends lost 8 bases and 3 bases respectively, with 20 bases between them. The CDR3 bases are TGTGCCAGCGCCCCGGCGTCCCCCTACTACTACGAGCAGTACTTC. Protein: CASAPASPYYYEQYF. Complete variable domain (other parts from reference TRBV7-2 and TRBJ2-7): GAGVSQSPSNKVTEKGKDVELRCDPISGHTALYWYRQSLGQGLEFLIYFQGNSAPDKSGLPSDRFSAERTGGSVSTLTIQRTQQEDSAVYLCASAPASPYYYEQYFGPGTRLTVT.

This rearrangement joins TRBV5-6 to TRBJ2-1; 10 bases are a match to TRBD1. V lost 5 bases, J lost 7 bases, and 9 bases stayed unmatched. Germline V gives CDR1 SGHDT, CDR2 YYEEEE. The CDR3 contains 15 residues. As DNA, the CDR3 is TGTGCCAGCAGGGTGACAGGGGGCACGGGAAATGAGCAGTTCTTC. Its translation: CASRVTGGTGNEQFF.

This chain links TRBV7-2 with TRBJ2-7, with 8 bases that match TRBD1. V trimming: 1 base; J trimming: 4 bases; junction bases outside the gene matches: 6. The germline V gene has CDR1 SGHTA and CDR2 FQGNSA. The CDR3 runs to 15 residues. As DNA, the CDR3 is TGTGCCAGCAGCTTAGGCGGGACAGGAGCTTACGAGCAGTACTTC. It yields the protein CASSLGGTGAYEQYF.

The genes are TRBV5-4 and TRBJ2-1; 11 nucleotides align to TRBD2. The CDR3 consists of 19 residues. The V gene's germline CDR1 is SGHNT and CDR2 YYREEE (reference sequence). V lost 0 bases to trimming and J lost 2 bases; unmatched junction nucleotides: 10. CDR3 amino acids: CASSLGLAGGRSTYNEQFF. The DNA for the CDR3 is TGTGCCAGCAGCTTGGGGCTAGCGGGGGGCCGGTCTACCTACAATGAGCAGTTCTTC.

This chain connects TRBV5-1 to TRBJ2-1; tentatively, D is TRBD1 (5 bases). V gave up 5 bases and J gave up 8 bases, with 14 bases separating them. The CDR3 length is 13 residues. Germline-derived CDR1 and CDR2 are SGHRS and YFSETQ. Here the CDR3 DNA reads TGCGCCAGCAGTAAGGGGTCTTGGGATGAGCAGTTCTTC. This gives the protein CASSKGSWDEQFF.

This clone appeared once. The chain is built from TRBV5-6 and TRBJ2-7, with TRBD2 matching over 9 bases. CDR3 length equals 15 residues. The V gene end was trimmed by 0 bases and the J gene end by 7 bases; junction bases not matched to a gene: 8. CDR1 and CDR2 from the germline V gene are SGHDT and YYEEEE. CDR3 protein: CASSLAPSGTEEQYF. CDR3 bases: TGTGCCAGCAGCTTGGCGCCTAGCGGGACGGAAGAGCAGTACTTC.

J is TRBJ2-2 and V is TRBV5-1; 10 nucleotides match TRBD2. CDR3 size: 16 residues. Germline loops: CDR1 SGHRS, CDR2 YFSETQ. The ends lost 0 bases at V and 9 bases at J; junction bases unmatched: 8. CDR3 in amino acids: CASSLAGTSVDWELFF. DNA for the CDR3: TGCGCCAGCAGCTTGGCCGGGACTAGCGTGGATTGGGAGCTGTTTTTT. Combining the CDR3 with reference TRBV5-1 and TRBJ2-2 gives the whole variable domain KAGVTQTPRYLIKTRGQQVTLSCSPISGHRSVSWYQQTPGQGLQFLFEYFSETQRNKGNFPGRFSGRQFSNSRSEMNVSTLELGDSALYLCASSLAGTSVDWELFFGEGSRLTVL.

The chain is built from TRBV13 and TRBJ2-3, with TRBD2 identical over 8 bases. V lost 5 bases and J lost 6; bases outside the gene matches: 10. Germline values: CDR1 PRHDT, CDR2 FYEKMQ (reference sequence). The CDR3 has 15 amino acids. The CDR3 DNA is TGTGCCAGCAGCCGCAGCGGGGGAGGCCGGGATACGCAGTATTTT. The encoded protein is CASSRSGGGRDTQYF. The variable domain in full, with the rest retrieved from reference TRBV13 and TRBJ2-3, is AAGVIQSPRHLIKEKRETATLKCYPIPRHDTVYWYQQGPGQDPQFLISFYEKMQSDKGSIPDRFSAQQFSDYHSELNMSSLELGDSALYFCASSRSGGGRDTQYFGPGTRLTVL.

The chain employs TRBV18 and TRBJ1-4; the D is unclear. This CDR3 is 15 amino acids long. Germline lookup yields CDR1 KGHSH and CDR2 LQKENI. The V and J ends lost 6 bases and 7 bases respectively, with 18 bases between them. The CDR3 sequence: CASSPTANVGEKLFF. The CDR3 nucleotides read TGTGCCAGCTCCCCTACTGCAAATGTTGGTGAAAAACTGTTTTTT.

CDR3: CASSLVGGGASETQYF. Written as DNA, the CDR3 is TGTGCCAGCAGCTTAGTGGGCGGGGGGGCCTCGGAGACCCAGTACTTC. The chain links TRBV11-2 to TRBJ2-5; 9 bases are shared with TRBD2. Trimming at V came to 1 base and at J to 5 bases, leaving 8 bases not matched to a gene. The CDR3 runs 16 residues. Germline CDR1 SGHAT, CDR2 FQNNGV.

The genes are TRBV9 and TRBJ2-2, with D possibly TRBD2 on 5 matching bases. The V end lost 5 bases, the J end lost 5 bases, and 10 bases lay between the germline ends. This CDR3 has 13 residues. Germline CDR1 reads SGDLS; CDR2 reads YYNGEE. In nucleotides, the CDR3 is TGTGCCAGCAGGATGGGGAGTACCGGGGAGCTGTTTTTT. It translates to CASRMGSTGELFF.

This chain links TRBV11-2 with TRBJ1-3; no definite D call. V lost 6 bases and J 0 bases, leaving 9 bases between the germline ends. This CDR3 is built from 14 residues. CDR1 and CDR2 from the germline V gene are SGHAT and FQNNGV. DNA of the CDR3: TGTGCCAGCAGACCAACAGTCTCTGGAAACACCATATATTTT. Translated: CASRPTVSGNTIYF.

This clone was seen only once. Other DNA variants within this sample encode the same CDR3. The V and J genes are TRBV7-9 and TRBJ2-7, with 9 bases fitting TRBD1. The ends lost 6 bases at V and 5 bases at J; junction bases unmatched: 11. CDR1 is SEHNR and CDR2 is FQNEAQ in the germline V gene (reference sequence). The CDR3 is 15 amino acids. The CDR3 spells CASSLMGQGGHEQYF. The CDR3 DNA is TGTGCCAGCAGTTTGATGGGACAGGGAGGCCACGAGCAGTACTTC. Together with reference TRBV7-9 and TRBJ2-7, the CDR3 gives the full variable domain: DTGVSQNPRHKITKRGQNVTFRCDPISEHNRLYWYRQTLGQGPEFLTYFQNEAQLEKSRLLSDRFSAERPKGSFSTLEIQRTEQGDSAMYLCASSLMGQGGHEQYFGPGTRLTVT.

The J gene is TRBJ1-5, the V gene TRBV7-9, with 9 nucleotides matching TRBD1. There are 15 residues in the CDR3. The germline gives CDR1 SEHNR, CDR2 FQNEAQ (reference sequence). With V trimmed by 5 bases and J by 4 bases, 6 bases remained unmatched. Here the CDR3 reads CASSVGTGRNQPQHF. In nucleotides, the CDR3 is TGTGCCAGCAGCGTTGGGACAGGGAGAAATCAGCCCCAGCATTTT. Filled out from reference TRBV7-9 and TRBJ1-5, the complete variable domain reads DTGVSQNPRHKITKRGQNVTFRCDPISEHNRLYWYRQTLGQGPEFLTYFQNEAQLEKSRLLSDRFSAERPKGSFSTLEIQRTEQGDSAMYLCASSVGTGRNQPQHFGDGTRLSIL.

This rearrangement joins TRBV28 to TRBJ1-1; D unresolved. Trimming removed 11 bases at V and 2 bases at J, with 9 bases between. The germline gives CDR1 MDHEN, CDR2 SYDVKM. The CDR3 consists of 11 residues. The CDR3 spells CAVRRNTEAFF. CDR3 in DNA: TGTGCCGTCCGGAGAAACACTGAAGCTTTCTTT.

The rearrangement links TRBV5-1 to TRBJ1-2; 10 bases line up with TRBD1. CDR3 length: 13 residues. V lost 4 bases, J lost 8 bases, and 5 bases stayed unmatched. Germline loops: CDR1 SGHRS, CDR2 YFSETQ. The CDR3 protein is CASSPGQGNGYTF. The CDR3 DNA reads as TGCGCCAGCAGCCCGGGACAGGGGAACGGCTACACCTTC.

This clone was seen a handful of times. The chain links TRBV5-1 to TRBJ2-6, with D maybe TRBD2 (6 bases). Germline V lookup: CDR1 SGHRS, CDR2 YFSETQ. V lost 4 bases and J 1 base, leaving 12 bases between the germline ends. The CDR3 extends over 16 amino acids. The CDR3 protein is CASSRDLMSGANVLTF. For the CDR3, the DNA is TGCGCCAGCAGCCGGGACTTGATGTCTGGGGCCAACGTCCTGACTTTC.

This chain joins TRBV9 and TRBJ1-4; D is undetermined. This CDR3 has 15 amino acids. CDR1 and CDR2 (germline): SGDLS, YYNGEE. The ends were cut back, 4 bases at V and 4 bases at J, with 14 bases in the middle. The CDR3 region is CASSREPRINEKLFF. In DNA, the CDR3 is TGTGCCAGCAGCCGAGAACCCCGAATTAATGAAAAACTGTTTTTT.

In DNA form, the CDR3 reads TGCGCCAGCAGCTACAGCGGGACAGGGGAGGACGCTTTCTTT. Its translation is CASSYSGTGEDAFF. The J gene is TRBJ1-1, the V gene TRBV5-1; TRBD1 matches 10 bases. The CDR3 runs to 14 residues. Per germline, CDR1 SGHRS and CDR2 YFSETQ. The junction had 10 bases not matched to a gene; V was cut back by 3 bases and J by 11 bases. Based on the CDR3 plus reference TRBV5-1 and TRBJ1-1, the full variable domain is KAGVTQTPRYLIKTRGQQVTLSCSPISGHRSVSWYQQTPGQGLQFLFEYFSETQRNKGNFPGRFSGRQFSNSRSEMNVSTLELGDSALYLCASSYSGTGEDAFFGQGTRLTVV.

This chain uses TRBV4-3 with TRBJ2-3, with a weak D call TRBD2 (5 bases). CDR3 length equals 15 residues. Germline loops: CDR1 LGHNA, CDR2 YSLEER. Between the trimmed V and J ends, which lost 4 bases and 2 bases, there was a span of 13 bases. The chain's CDR3 is CASSRKDSSTDTQYF. The CDR3 coding sequence is TGCGCCAGCAGCCGTAAGGACTCTTCCACAGATACGCAGTATTTT.

The genes are TRBV10-3 and TRBJ1-2, with D uncertain. The CDR3 contains 14 residues. CDR1 and CDR2 from the germline V gene are ENHRY and SYGVKD. The germline V and J ends were trimmed by 7 bases and 3 bases, with 15 bases remaining between them. CDR3 coding DNA: TGTGCCATCAACCCCCGACTTAGAGACTATGGCTACACCTTC. Amino acids: CAINPRLRDYGYTF.

This chain connects TRBV5-1 to TRBJ2-3; 10 bases match TRBD2. The CDR3 contains 16 residues. V gave up 4 bases and J gave up 4 bases; unmatched junction bases: 9. The germline CDR1 and CDR2 sequences are SGHRS and YFSETQ. CDR3 residues: CASSAPSGSGADTQYF. DNA for the CDR3: TGCGCCAGCAGCGCACCTAGCGGGAGTGGGGCAGATACGCAGTATTTT.

V and J are TRBV19 and TRBJ1-2; no reliable D call. CDR3 size: 13 residues. CDR1 and CDR2 (germline): LNHDA, SQIVND (reference sequence). Between the trimmed V and J ends, which lost 4 bases and 6 bases, there was a span of 12 bases. The chain's CDR3 is CASSTRSGDGYTF. CDR3 in DNA: TGTGCCAGTAGTACCCGGTCCGGGGATGGCTACACCTTC. The full variable domain, with the rest looked up from reference TRBV19 and TRBJ1-2, is DGGITQSPKYLFRKEGQNVTLSCEQNLNHDAMYWYRQDPGQGLRLIYYSQIVNDFQKGDIAEGYSVSREKKESFPLTVTSAQKNPTAFYLCASSTRSGDGYTFGSGTRLTVV.

This clone was seen a handful of times. The chain carries TRBV18 and TRBJ1-2, with a tentative D call TRBD1 (6 bases). CDR1 and CDR2 from the germline V gene are KGHSH and LQKENI. Trimming removed 2 bases at V and 5 bases at J, with 12 bases between. The CDR3 runs 14 residues. The CDR3 is CASSPGGAKYGYTF. DNA for the CDR3: TGTGCCAGCTCACCAGGGGGCGCAAAATATGGCTACACCTTC.

This chain connects TRBV28 to TRBJ2-5; D remains unclear. The better agreement between TRBJ2-7 and the DNA end casts doubt on the J call. Germline loops: CDR1 MDHEN, CDR2 SYDVKM. The CDR3 sequence is 13 residues long. CDR3 sequence: CASSLFPGYEQYF. The CDR3 nucleotides are TGTGCCAGCAGTTTATTCCCAGGCTACGAGCAGTACTTC.

The CDR3 DNA is TGTGCCAGTAGTATTTCTAGCGGGAGGTACTCCTACGAGCAGTACTTC. It encodes CASSISSGRYSYEQYF. The chain links TRBV19 to TRBJ2-7; 11 nucleotides match TRBD2. Germline V gene sequence: CDR1 LNHDA, CDR2 SQIVND (reference sequence). This CDR3 region has 16 residues. V lost 3 bases and J lost 0; bases outside the gene matches: 4. Based on the CDR3 plus reference TRBV19 and TRBJ2-7, the full variable domain is DGGITQSPKYLFRKEGQNVTLSCEQNLNHDAMYWYRQDPGQGLRLIYYSQIVNDFQKGDIAEGYSVSREKKESFPLTVTSAQKNPTAFYLCASSISSGRYSYEQYFGPGTRLTVT.